A single sample gave rise to the 9 T cell receptor beta chains below, sequenced in a study of blood T cell repertoires in COVID-19. The method was immunoSEQ multiplex PCR; TCRdb's version includes in-frame clones alone and lacks a portion of them. The sample records 110,000 or so clones, roughly 85% being singletons. The specimen sequenced was peripheral blood. All receptors come from a woman aged 60 to 75 with COVID-19, enrolled during active disease.

The V and J genes are TRBV5-6 and TRBJ2-1, with 8 bases that match TRBD2. The CDR3 spans 14 residues. Germline V gene sequence: CDR1 SGHDT, CDR2 YYEEEE. Trimming removed 4 bases from V and 3 bases from J; junction bases left unmatched: 3. Here the CDR3 reads CASSTGGRYNEQFF. Written as DNA, the CDR3 is TGTGCCAGCAGCACGGGGGGGCGCTACAATGAGCAGTTCTTC.

This clone came up a few times. The rearrangement joins TRBV7-3 to TRBJ2-1; 9 bases agree with TRBD1. Germline CDR1 SGHTA, CDR2 FQGTGA. The junction had 4 bases not matched to a gene; V was cut back by 5 bases and J by 2 bases. The CDR3 sequence is 15 residues long. The CDR3, as DNA: TGTGCCAGCAGCCCCCGACAGGGGGCCTACAATGAGCAGTTCTTC. Its protein is CASSPRQGAYNEQFF.

This chain connects TRBV9 to TRBJ1-2; 9 bases line up with TRBD1. V shed 0 bases, J shed 3 bases, and the junction held 15 bases outside the gene matches. Germline CDR1 and CDR2: SGDLS and YYNGEE. This CDR3 is 19 amino acids long. The CDR3 region is CASSVGLPGQGMGDYGYTF. The CDR3 nucleotides read TGTGCCAGCAGCGTAGGCTTACCGGGACAGGGAATGGGGGACTATGGCTACACCTTC. Together with reference TRBV9 and TRBJ1-2, the CDR3 gives the full variable domain: DSGVTQTPKHLITATGQRVTLRCSPRSGDLSVYWYQQSLDQGLQFLIQYYNGEERAKGNILERFSAQQFPDLHSELNLSSLELGDSALYFCASSVGLPGQGMGDYGYTFGSGTRLTVV.

The rearrangement links TRBV18 to TRBJ1-2; D gene ambiguous. This CDR3 contains 15 residues. Deletions cut 0 bases from V and 1 base from J, with 9 bases between. Germline V gene lookup returns CDR1 KGHSH and CDR2 LQKENI. The CDR3 bases are TGTGCCAGCTCACCACCGGGAGGGTATAACTATGGCTACACCTTC. Residues: CASSPPGGYNYGYTF.

V is TRBV3-1 (or the pseudogene TRBV3-2) and J is TRBJ2-5; 7 bases align to TRBD2. Germline V gives CDR1 LGHDT, CDR2 YNNKEL (reference sequence). V dropped 0 bases and J dropped 2; count of bases not matched to a gene: 6. The CDR3 sequence is 16 residues long. CDR3 sequence reads: CASSQDVGGNQETQYF. The DNA of the CDR3 is TGTGCCAGCAGCCAAGACGTGGGGGGGAATCAAGAGACCCAGTACTTC.

This chain joins TRBV5-4 and TRBJ1-1; 9 positions agree with TRBD1. The germline V gene encodes CDR1 SGHNT and CDR2 YYREEE (reference sequence). The V and J ends lost 4 bases and 1 base, in that order; junction bases with no gene match: 11. The CDR3 runs to 17 residues. Written as DNA, the CDR3 is TGTGCCAGCAGCAGGACCGGGACAGGGAATGCGAACACTGAAGCTTTCTTT. Amino acid sequence: CASSRTGTGNANTEAFF.

The chain couples TRBV21-1 to TRBJ1-2; the table's D call TRBD1 went unverified against the DNA. TRBV21-1 is annotated as a pseudogene. This CDR3 is 12 amino acids long. The CDR3: CASRDRGYGYTF. The CDR3 DNA sequence: TGTGCCAGCAGAGACAGGGGCTATGGCTACACCTTC.

The chain links TRBV5-4 to TRBJ2-1; D unclear. Trimming stripped 0 bases from V and 10 bases from J, with 11 bases between. This CDR3 has 13 amino acids. CDR1 and CDR2 (germline): SGHNT, YYREEE (reference sequence). CDR3 DNA: TGTGCCAGCAGCTTGGCGTTTGACACAGAGCAGTTCTTC. This translates into CASSLAFDTEQFF.

The genes are TRBV18 and TRBJ1-1; D possibly corresponds to TRBD1 (5 bases). The CDR3 contains 13 residues. V gave up 3 bases and J gave up 5 bases, with 10 bases separating them. Germline V gene data show CDR1 as KGHSH and CDR2 as LQKENI. CDR3 protein: CASSPWQGTEAFF. The DNA for the CDR3 is TGTGCCAGCTCACCCTGGCAGGGAACTGAAGCTTTCTTT.